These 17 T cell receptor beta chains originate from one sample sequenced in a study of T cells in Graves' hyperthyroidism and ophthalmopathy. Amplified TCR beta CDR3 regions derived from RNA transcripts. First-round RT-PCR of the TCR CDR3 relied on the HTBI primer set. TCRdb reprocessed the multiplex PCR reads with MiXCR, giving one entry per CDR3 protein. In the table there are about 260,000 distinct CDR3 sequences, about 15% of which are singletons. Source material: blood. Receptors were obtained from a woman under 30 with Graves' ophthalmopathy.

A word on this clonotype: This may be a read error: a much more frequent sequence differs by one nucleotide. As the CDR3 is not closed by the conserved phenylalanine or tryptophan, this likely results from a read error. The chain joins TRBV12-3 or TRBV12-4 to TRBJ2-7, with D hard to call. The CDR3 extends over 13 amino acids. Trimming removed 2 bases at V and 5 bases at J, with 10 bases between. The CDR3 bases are TGTGCCAGCAGTTTAAAGGGATTCGACGAGCAGTACCTC. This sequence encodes CASSLKGFDEQYL.

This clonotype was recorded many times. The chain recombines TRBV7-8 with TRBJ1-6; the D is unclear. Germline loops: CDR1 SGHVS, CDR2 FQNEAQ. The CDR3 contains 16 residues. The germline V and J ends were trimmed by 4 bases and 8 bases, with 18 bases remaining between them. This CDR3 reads CASSSADESPDSPLHF. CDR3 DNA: TGTGCCAGCAGCTCCGCGGACGAGTCACCAGATTCACCCCTCCACTTT.

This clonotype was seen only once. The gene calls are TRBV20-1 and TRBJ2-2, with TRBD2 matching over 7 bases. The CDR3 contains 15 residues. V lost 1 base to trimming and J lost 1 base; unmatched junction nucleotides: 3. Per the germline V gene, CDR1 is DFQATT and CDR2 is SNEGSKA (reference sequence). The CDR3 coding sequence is TGCAGTGCTAGAGTGGGGGGGGTGAACACCGGGGAGCTGTTTTTT. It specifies CSARVGGVNTGELFF.

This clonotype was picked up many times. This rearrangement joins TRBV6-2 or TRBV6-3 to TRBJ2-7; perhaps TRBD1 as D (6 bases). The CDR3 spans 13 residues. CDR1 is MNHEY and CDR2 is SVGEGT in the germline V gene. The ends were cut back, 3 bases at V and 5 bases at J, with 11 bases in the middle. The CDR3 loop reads CASSYDGDNEQYF. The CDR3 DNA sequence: TGTGCCAGCAGTTATGATGGGGACAACGAGCAGTACTTC.

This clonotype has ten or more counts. The CDR3 DNA reads TGTGCCAGCAGTTACGGTGCTAGCGGGAGGTCTTCGGATGAGCAGTTCTTC. It is translated as CASSYGASGRSSDEQFF. The V and J genes are TRBV6-5 and TRBJ2-1; 11 bases align to TRBD2. The CDR3 runs 17 residues. CDR1 is MNHEY and CDR2 is SVGAGI in the germline V gene. V shed 2 bases, J shed 8 bases, and the junction held 11 bases outside the gene matches.

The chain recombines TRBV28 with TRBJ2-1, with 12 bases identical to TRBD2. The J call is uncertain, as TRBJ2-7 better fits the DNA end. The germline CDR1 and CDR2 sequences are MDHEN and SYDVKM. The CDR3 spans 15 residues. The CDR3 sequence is CASSFLAGGYNEQYF. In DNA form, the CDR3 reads TGTGCCAGCAGCTTCCTAGCGGGGGGGTACAATGAGCAGTACTTC.

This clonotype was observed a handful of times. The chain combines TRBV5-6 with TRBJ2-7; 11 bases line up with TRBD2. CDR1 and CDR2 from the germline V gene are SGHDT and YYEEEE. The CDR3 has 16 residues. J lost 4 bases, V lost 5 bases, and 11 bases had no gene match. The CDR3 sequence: CASRVLGTSGLYEQYF. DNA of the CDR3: TGTGCCAGCAGGGTGTTGGGGACTAGCGGTTTATACGAGCAGTACTTC.

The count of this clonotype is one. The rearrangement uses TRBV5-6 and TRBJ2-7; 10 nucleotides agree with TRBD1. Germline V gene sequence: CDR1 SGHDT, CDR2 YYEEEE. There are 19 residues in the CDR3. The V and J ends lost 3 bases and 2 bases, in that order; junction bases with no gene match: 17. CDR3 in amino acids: CASSSTGTGDQDRAYEQYF. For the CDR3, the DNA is TGTGCCAGCAGCTCAACCGGGACAGGGGACCAAGACAGGGCCTACGAGCAGTACTTC.

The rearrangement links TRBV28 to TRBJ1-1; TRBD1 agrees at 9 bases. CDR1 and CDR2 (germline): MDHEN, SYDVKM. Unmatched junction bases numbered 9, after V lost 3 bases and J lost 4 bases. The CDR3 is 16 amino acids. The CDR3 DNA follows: TGTGCCAGCAGTTTTCCACAGGGGGCGGGTGGCACTGAAGCTTTCTTT. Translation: CASSFPQGAGGTEAFF. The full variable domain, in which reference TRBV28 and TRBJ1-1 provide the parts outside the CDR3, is DVKVTQSSRYLVKRTGEKVFLECVQDMDHENMFWYRQDPGLGLRLIYFSYDVKMKEKGDIPEGYSVSREKKERFSLILESASTNQTSMYLCASSFPQGAGGTEAFFGQGTRLTVV.

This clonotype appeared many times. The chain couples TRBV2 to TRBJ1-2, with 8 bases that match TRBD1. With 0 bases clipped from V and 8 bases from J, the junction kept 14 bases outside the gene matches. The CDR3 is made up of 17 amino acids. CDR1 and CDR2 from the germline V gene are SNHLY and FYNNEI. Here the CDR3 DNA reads TGTGCCAGCAGTGAAGCGCTAGGACAGGGATCCGTTCGCGGCTACACCTTC. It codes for CASSEALGQGSVRGYTF.

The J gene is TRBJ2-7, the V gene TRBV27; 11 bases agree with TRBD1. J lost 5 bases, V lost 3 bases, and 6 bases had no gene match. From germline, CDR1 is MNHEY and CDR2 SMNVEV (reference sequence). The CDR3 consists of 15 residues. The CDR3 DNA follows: TGTGCCAGCAGTTTTTCGGGACAGGGGGTAGACGAGCAGTACTTC. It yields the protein CASSFSGQGVDEQYF.

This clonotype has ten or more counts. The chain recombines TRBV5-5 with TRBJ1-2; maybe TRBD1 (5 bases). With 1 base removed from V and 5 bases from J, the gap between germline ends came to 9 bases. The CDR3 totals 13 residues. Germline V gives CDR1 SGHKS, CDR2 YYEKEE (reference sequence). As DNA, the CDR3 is TGTGCCAGCAGCTTGAACAGGAGGTATGGCTACACCTTC. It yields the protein CASSLNRRYGYTF.

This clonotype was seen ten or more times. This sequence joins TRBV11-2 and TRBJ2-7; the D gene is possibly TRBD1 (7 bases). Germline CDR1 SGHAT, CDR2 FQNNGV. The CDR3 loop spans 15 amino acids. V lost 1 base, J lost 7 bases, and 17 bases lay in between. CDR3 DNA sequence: TGTGCCAGCAGCTTAGTGCTCAGGGGGGTTGAGGAGCAGTACTTC. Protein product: CASSLVLRGVEEQYF.

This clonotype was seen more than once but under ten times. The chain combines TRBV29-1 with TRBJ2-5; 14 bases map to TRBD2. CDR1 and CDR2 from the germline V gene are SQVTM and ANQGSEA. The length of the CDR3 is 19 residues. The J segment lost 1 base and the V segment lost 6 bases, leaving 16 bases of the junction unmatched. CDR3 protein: CSVCLIGTSGRGVQETQYF. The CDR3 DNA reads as TGCAGCGTCTGTTTGATCGGGACTAGCGGGAGAGGGGTCCAAGAGACCCAGTACTTC.

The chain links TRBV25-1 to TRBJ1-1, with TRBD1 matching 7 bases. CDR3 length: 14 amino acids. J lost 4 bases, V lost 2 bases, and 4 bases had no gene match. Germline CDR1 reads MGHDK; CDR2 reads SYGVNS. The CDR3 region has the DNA TGTGCCAGCAGTGAACCGTCAGGGGGCACTGAAGCTTTCTTT. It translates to CASSEPSGGTEAFF. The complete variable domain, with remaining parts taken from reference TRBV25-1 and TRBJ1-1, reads EADIYQTPRYLVIGTGKKITLECSQTMGHDKMYWYQQDPGMELHLIHYSYGVNSTEKGDLSSESTVSRIRTEHFPLTLESARPSHTSQYLCASSEPSGGTEAFFGQGTRLTVV.

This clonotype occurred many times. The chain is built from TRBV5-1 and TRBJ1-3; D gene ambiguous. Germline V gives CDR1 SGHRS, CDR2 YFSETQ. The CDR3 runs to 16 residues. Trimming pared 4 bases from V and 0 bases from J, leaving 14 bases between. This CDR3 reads CASSHPDFGSGNTIYF. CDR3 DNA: TGCGCCAGCAGCCATCCGGACTTTGGCTCTGGAAACACCATATATTTT.

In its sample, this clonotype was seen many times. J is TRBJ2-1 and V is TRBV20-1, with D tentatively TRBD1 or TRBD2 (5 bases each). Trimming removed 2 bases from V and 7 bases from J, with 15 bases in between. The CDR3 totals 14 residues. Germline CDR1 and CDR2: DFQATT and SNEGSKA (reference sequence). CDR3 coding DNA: TGCAGTGCTAGATGGGACGCAACTTTGAATGAGCAGTTCTTC. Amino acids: CSARWDATLNEQFF.